Listed below are T cell receptor beta chains from one sample, sequenced in a study of cytomegalovirus exposure and HLA in healthy donors. Generated by immunoSEQ multiplex PCR, the TCRdb table keeps only in-frame clones and is missing some. This sample has about 160,000 clones, with roughly 79% found just once. The source material was PBMCs. Receptors originate from a male donor in good health and CMV-seropositive. CDR3s include the opening cysteine and the closing phenylalanine or tryptophan. The D gene is left open where the match is weak. Not every row has a clone size; where given, it reads once, few, many or a size class.

CDR3nt: TGCGCCAGCAGCTTGGAGGGGGTGGGAGATACGCAGTATTTT
CDR3aa: CASSLEGVGDTQYF
abundance: -
j_gene: TRBJ2-3
v_gene: TRBV5-1
d_gene: -

CDR3nt: TGTGCCAGCAGTGAACAGGGGAGTCAGCCCCAGCATTTT
CDR3aa: CASSEQGSQPQHF
abundance: few
j_gene: TRBJ1-5
v_gene: TRBV6-1
d_gene: -

CDR3nt: TGTGCCAGCAGTGGAGGGTACGAGCAGTACTTC
CDR3aa: CASSGGYEQYF
abundance: -
j_gene: TRBJ2-7
v_gene: TRBV2
d_gene: -

CDR3nt: TGTGCCAGCAGTGCAAGTACCGGGACACACGATAATCAGCCCCAGCATTTT
CDR3aa: CASSASTGTHDNQPQHF
abundance: -
j_gene: TRBJ1-5
v_gene: TRBV25-1
d_gene: -

CDR3nt: TGCGCCAGCACGGAAGGATGCCTAGCGGGAAACGAGCAGTACTTC
CDR3aa: CASTEGCLAGNEQYF
abundance: -
j_gene: TRBJ2-7
v_gene: TRBV10-1
d_gene: TRBD2

CDR3nt: TGTGCCAGCAGTTACGGACCCGAGACAGGCTACTTC
CDR3aa: CASSYGPETGYF
abundance: few
j_gene: TRBJ2-7
v_gene: TRBV6-5
d_gene: -

CDR3nt: TGTGCCATCACCCCGGGGGACAGGGGAACAGATACGCAGTATTTT
CDR3aa: CAITPGDRGTDTQYF
abundance: -
j_gene: TRBJ2-3
v_gene: TRBV10-3
d_gene: TRBD1

CDR3nt: TGTGCCAGTATTGGGGAGACAGAGACCCAGTACTTC
CDR3aa: CASIGETETQYF
abundance: -
j_gene: TRBJ2-5
v_gene: TRBV19
d_gene: -

CDR3nt: TGTGCCAGCAGCGTAGAAGCGGGGGGTATATTCACCGGGGAGCTGTTTTTT
CDR3aa: CASSVEAGGIFTGELFF
abundance: -
j_gene: TRBJ2-2
v_gene: TRBV9
d_gene: TRBD2

CDR3nt: TGTGCCAGCAGCTTAACGACTGCGCCTGGAGAGACCCAGTACTTC
CDR3aa: CASSLTTAPGETQYF
abundance: -
j_gene: TRBJ2-5
v_gene: TRBV11-3
d_gene: -

CDR3nt: TGTGCCAGCAAGAACAGCGAGGGAGGGACTGAAGCTTTCTTT
CDR3aa: CASKNSEGGTEAFF
abundance: -
j_gene: TRBJ1-1
v_gene: TRBV2
d_gene: -

CDR3nt: TGTGCCAGCAGCGTTTCGCGGGGGCCCCGGGATGAGCAGTTCTTC
CDR3aa: CASSVSRGPRDEQFF
abundance: -
j_gene: TRBJ2-1
v_gene: TRBV9
d_gene: -

CDR3nt: TGTGCCAGCAGCCGGGGGGTCTCCTACGAGCAGTACTTC
CDR3aa: CASSRGVSYEQYF
abundance: -
j_gene: TRBJ2-7
v_gene: TRBV11-2
d_gene: TRBD2

CDR3nt: TGTGCCACCAGCAGAGATAAGAGGACAGGGGCCTACGAGCAGTACTTC
CDR3aa: CATSRDKRTGAYEQYF
abundance: -
j_gene: TRBJ2-7
v_gene: TRBV15
d_gene: TRBD1

CDR3nt: TGTGCCAGCAGCCGGCTAGCGGGGACAGATACGCAGTATTTT
CDR3aa: CASSRLAGTDTQYF
abundance: -
j_gene: TRBJ2-3
v_gene: TRBV27
d_gene: TRBD2

CDR3nt: TGTGCCAGCAGGGACAGGGCTGGGGCCAACGTCCTGACTTTC
CDR3aa: CASRDRAGANVLTF
abundance: -
j_gene: TRBJ2-6
v_gene: TRBV27
d_gene: TRBD1

CDR3nt: TGTGCCAGCAGTTACTTGGGCCTGAACACTGAAGCTTTCTTT
CDR3aa: CASSYLGLNTEAFF
abundance: -
j_gene: TRBJ1-1
v_gene: TRBV6-6
d_gene: -

CDR3nt: TGCGCCAGCACACCAGGGTCGACTAATGAAAAACTGTTTTTT
CDR3aa: CASTPGSTNEKLFF
abundance: -
j_gene: TRBJ1-4
v_gene: TRBV5-1
d_gene: -

CDR3nt: TGTGCCACCAGCCGGGACAGGGAGAACTACGAGCAGTACTTC
CDR3aa: CATSRDRENYEQYF
abundance: -
j_gene: TRBJ2-7
v_gene: TRBV15
d_gene: TRBD1

CDR3nt: TGTGCCAGTAGTAGAGAAAGAGAGGTCCCTCCGGGCTACACCTTC
CDR3aa: CASSREREVPPGYTF
abundance: few
j_gene: TRBJ1-2
v_gene: TRBV19
d_gene: -

CDR3nt: TGTGCCAGCAGCCCGATCCGGGGGGCCGGCCCCAATGAGCAGTTCTTC
CDR3aa: CASSPIRGAGPNEQFF
abundance: few
j_gene: TRBJ2-1
v_gene: TRBV11-2
d_gene: -

CDR3nt: TGTGCCAGCAGTTACGGCACAGGGGCCAATCAGCCCCAGCATTTT
CDR3aa: CASSYGTGANQPQHF
abundance: -
j_gene: TRBJ1-5
v_gene: TRBV6-5
d_gene: TRBD1

CDR3nt: TGTGCCACCAGCAGAGATAACGCGAAGGGGACCGGGGAGCTGTTTTTT
CDR3aa: CATSRDNAKGTGELFF
abundance: -
j_gene: TRBJ2-2
v_gene: TRBV15
d_gene: -

CDR3nt: TGCGCCAGCAGCCAAGATTTACGGGGCACTGAAGCTTTCTTT
CDR3aa: CASSQDLRGTEAFF
abundance: few
j_gene: TRBJ1-1
v_gene: TRBV4-1
d_gene: -

CDR3nt: TGTGCCAGCAGAACTTACCTGAACACCGGGGAGCTGTTTTTT
CDR3aa: CASRTYLNTGELFF
abundance: -
j_gene: TRBJ2-2
v_gene: TRBV2
d_gene: -

CDR3nt: TGTGCCAGTAGTATAGCAGGGGTGACTGAAGCTTTCTTT
CDR3aa: CASSIAGVTEAFF
abundance: -
j_gene: TRBJ1-1
v_gene: TRBV19
d_gene: -

CDR3nt: TGTGCCAGTAGTACCAACCGGGACTACTTTTCACCCCTCCACTTT
CDR3aa: CASSTNRDYFSPLHF
abundance: -
j_gene: TRBJ1-6
v_gene: TRBV19
d_gene: -

CDR3nt: TGTGCCAGCAGCGCGACCCTTGGACTAGCGGGGGGCAATGAGCAGTTCTTC
CDR3aa: CASSATLGLAGGNEQFF
abundance: -
j_gene: TRBJ2-1
v_gene: TRBV9
d_gene: TRBD2

CDR3nt: TGTGCCAGCAGTTTGGGCCCGAACTATGGCTACACCTTC
CDR3aa: CASSLGPNYGYTF
abundance: few
j_gene: TRBJ1-2
v_gene: TRBV27
d_gene: -

CDR3nt: TGCGCCAGCAGTGAACAGGGGAGTTCACCCCTCCACTTT
CDR3aa: CASSEQGSSPLHF
abundance: -
j_gene: TRBJ1-6
v_gene: TRBV10-1
d_gene: TRBD1

CDR3nt: TGTGCCAGCAGCTCAGGGGGGACAGGGGTCCACGAGCAGTACTTC
CDR3aa: CASSSGGTGVHEQYF
abundance: once
j_gene: TRBJ2-7
v_gene: TRBV11-3
d_gene: TRBD1

CDR3nt: TGTGCCAGCAGCCAGGTCCGACAGGGGGGCTACACCTTC
CDR3aa: CASSQVRQGGYTF
abundance: -
j_gene: TRBJ1-2
v_gene: TRBV14
d_gene: TRBD1

CDR3nt: TGTGCCAGCAGCAAAGGAGGGGTGACAGGGGATTTCACTGAAGCTTTCTTT
CDR3aa: CASSKGGVTGDFTEAFF
abundance: -
j_gene: TRBJ1-1
v_gene: TRBV21-1
d_gene: -

CDR3nt: TGCGCCAGCAGCCCCGACAGAATCACAGATACGCAGTATTTT
CDR3aa: CASSPDRITDTQYF
abundance: -
j_gene: TRBJ2-3
v_gene: TRBV5-1
d_gene: -

CDR3nt: TGCGCCAGCAGCCAAGAGGAGCGGCCCACAGATACGCAGTATTTT
CDR3aa: CASSQEERPTDTQYF
abundance: -
j_gene: TRBJ2-3
v_gene: TRBV4-1
d_gene: -

CDR3nt: TGTGCCAGCAGCTTGGGTACCTACGAGCAGTACTTC
CDR3aa: CASSLGTYEQYF
abundance: once
j_gene: TRBJ2-7
v_gene: TRBV5-4
d_gene: -

CDR3nt: TGTGCCAGCAGGGTATTGGGACATGGACCCAACTACGAGCAGTACTTC
CDR3aa: CASRVLGHGPNYEQYF
abundance: -
j_gene: TRBJ2-7
v_gene: TRBV7-8
d_gene: -

CDR3nt: TGTGCCAGTAGACCAGACGCAGGGGAGACCCAGTACTTC
CDR3aa: CASRPDAGETQYF
abundance: -
j_gene: TRBJ2-5
v_gene: TRBV19
d_gene: -

CDR3nt: TGTGCCAGCTCACGCTCGGGACAGCGATACGAGCAGTACTTC
CDR3aa: CASSRSGQRYEQYF
abundance: -
j_gene: TRBJ2-7
v_gene: TRBV18
d_gene: TRBD1

CDR3nt: TGTGCCAGTACCTATCCCCCGGGGGGAACTTATGGCTACACCTTC
CDR3aa: CASTYPPGGTYGYTF
abundance: -
j_gene: TRBJ1-2
v_gene: TRBV19
d_gene: -

CDR3nt: TGCGCCAGCAGCCGGAATGGGGGGGGCACAGATACGCAGTATTTT
CDR3aa: CASSRNGGGTDTQYF
abundance: few
j_gene: TRBJ2-3
v_gene: TRBV4-1
d_gene: TRBD2

CDR3nt: TGTGCCAGCAGCCAAGAACCAGGGGGGACCAACAATGAGCAGTTCTTC
CDR3aa: CASSQEPGGTNNEQFF
abundance: -
j_gene: TRBJ2-1
v_gene: TRBV14
d_gene: -

CDR3nt: TGTGCCAGCAGTCGTACAGGGGCTTATCAGCCCCAGCATTTT
CDR3aa: CASSRTGAYQPQHF
abundance: -
j_gene: TRBJ1-5
v_gene: TRBV27
d_gene: TRBD1

CDR3nt: TGTGCCAGCAGCTTAGGCGGGGGGCAGACCCAGTACTTC
CDR3aa: CASSLGGGQTQYF
abundance: once
j_gene: TRBJ2-5
v_gene: TRBV7-8
d_gene: TRBD2

CDR3nt: TGTGCCAGTACGAGACAGTGGGGTAACTATGGCTACACCTTC
CDR3aa: CASTRQWGNYGYTF
abundance: -
j_gene: TRBJ1-2
v_gene: TRBV19
d_gene: -

CDR3nt: TGTGCCTGGAGCCCTTCCTTCCAGCAGGGGTCTCAGCCCCAGCATTTT
CDR3aa: CAWSPSFQQGSQPQHF
abundance: -
j_gene: TRBJ1-5
v_gene: TRBV30
d_gene: -

CDR3nt: TGTGCCTGGAGTGGGACTAGCGGGGAGAGAGTCTCGTATTACGAGCAGTACTTC
CDR3aa: CAWSGTSGERVSYYEQYF
abundance: -
j_gene: TRBJ2-7
v_gene: TRBV30
d_gene: TRBD2

CDR3nt: TGTGCCAGCAGTCCTACAGGTTACAATGAGCAGTTCTTC
CDR3aa: CASSPTGYNEQFF
abundance: -
j_gene: TRBJ2-1
v_gene: TRBV2
d_gene: -

CDR3nt: TGTGCCAGCTCACCACCGGCGGCATCTAGCACAGATACGCAGTATTTT
CDR3aa: CASSPPAASSTDTQYF
abundance: once
j_gene: TRBJ2-3
v_gene: TRBV18
d_gene: -

CDR3nt: TGTGCCAGCAGGTCCGGGACAGGGCCTGAAAAACTGTTTTTT
CDR3aa: CASRSGTGPEKLFF
abundance: medium-sized
j_gene: TRBJ1-4
v_gene: TRBV7-9
d_gene: TRBD1

CDR3nt: TGTGCCTGGAGTGTTTCCTCGGAGACAGGGGGCATTAATTCACCCCTCCACTTT
CDR3aa: CAWSVSSETGGINSPLHF
abundance: -
j_gene: TRBJ1-6
v_gene: TRBV30
d_gene: TRBD1

CDR3nt: TGTGCCAGCAGTTACGGGGACAGGCTAGCCAAAAACATTCGGTACTTC
CDR3aa: CASSYGDRLAKNIRYF
abundance: -
j_gene: TRBJ2-4
v_gene: TRBV6-5
d_gene: TRBD1

CDR3nt: TGCGCCAGCAGCCGTAAAGGGGGACAGGGGCCCACTGAAGCTTTCTTT
CDR3aa: CASSRKGGQGPTEAFF
abundance: -
j_gene: TRBJ1-1
v_gene: TRBV4-1
d_gene: TRBD1

CDR3nt: TGTGCCTGGAGTGGGACTGTCACCATATATTTT
CDR3aa: CAWSGTVTIYF
abundance: few
j_gene: TRBJ1-3
v_gene: TRBV30
d_gene: -